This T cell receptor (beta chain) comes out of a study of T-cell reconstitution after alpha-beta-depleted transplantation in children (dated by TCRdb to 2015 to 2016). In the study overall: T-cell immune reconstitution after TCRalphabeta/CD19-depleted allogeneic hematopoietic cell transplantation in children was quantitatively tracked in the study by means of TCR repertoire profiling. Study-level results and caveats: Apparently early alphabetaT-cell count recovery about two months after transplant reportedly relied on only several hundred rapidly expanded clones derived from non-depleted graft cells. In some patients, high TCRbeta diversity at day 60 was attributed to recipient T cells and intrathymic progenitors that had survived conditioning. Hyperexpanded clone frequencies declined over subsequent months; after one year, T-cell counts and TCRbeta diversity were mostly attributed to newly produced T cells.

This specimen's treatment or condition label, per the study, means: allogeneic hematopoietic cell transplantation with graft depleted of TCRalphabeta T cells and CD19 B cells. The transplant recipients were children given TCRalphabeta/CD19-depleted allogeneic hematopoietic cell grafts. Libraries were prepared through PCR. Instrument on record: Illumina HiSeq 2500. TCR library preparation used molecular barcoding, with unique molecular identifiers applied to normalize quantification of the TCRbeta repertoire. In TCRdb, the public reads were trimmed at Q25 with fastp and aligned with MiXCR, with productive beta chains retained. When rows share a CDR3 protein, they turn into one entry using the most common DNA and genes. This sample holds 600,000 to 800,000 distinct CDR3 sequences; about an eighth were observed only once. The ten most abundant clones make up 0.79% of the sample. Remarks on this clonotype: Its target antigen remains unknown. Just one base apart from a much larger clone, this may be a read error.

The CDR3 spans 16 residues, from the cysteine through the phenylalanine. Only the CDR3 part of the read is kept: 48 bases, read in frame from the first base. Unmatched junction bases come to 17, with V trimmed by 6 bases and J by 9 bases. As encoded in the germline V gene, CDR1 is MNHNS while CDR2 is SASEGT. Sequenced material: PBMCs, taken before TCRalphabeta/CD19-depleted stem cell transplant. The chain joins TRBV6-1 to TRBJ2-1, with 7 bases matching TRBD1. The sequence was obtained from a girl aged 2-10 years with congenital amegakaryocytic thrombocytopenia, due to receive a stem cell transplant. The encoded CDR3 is CASRFTGQIYHSEQFF. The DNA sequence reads TGTGCCAGCAGGTTCACGGGACAGATATACCACAGTGAGCAGTTCTTC.